These 9 T cell receptor beta chains share one sample of origin, sequenced in a study of cytomegalovirus exposure and HLA in healthy donors. TCRdb keeps only in-frame clones here, not all; method: immunoSEQ multiplex PCR. The repertoire includes roughly 90,000 clones, roughly 92% of them detected once, and 1.1% sits in the top ten. The sequenced material came from PBMCs. The source of these receptors is a woman aged 25 to 39 in good health and CMV-seropositive.

The CDR3 region has the DNA TGTGCCAGCAGTAGGGACAGGAGTTTTGGAGATACGCAGTATTTT. It encodes CASSRDRSFGDTQYF. The chain recombines TRBV27 with TRBJ2-3; 8 bases fit TRBD1. V was pared by 5 bases and J by 5 bases, with 9 bases of the junction left unmatched. From germline, CDR1 is MNHEY and CDR2 SMNVEV (reference sequence). The CDR3 consists of 15 residues.

The gene calls are TRBV7-2 and TRBJ1-5; D perhaps matches TRBD1 (5 bases). Trimming pared 5 bases from V and 5 bases from J, leaving 16 bases between. The germline CDR1 and CDR2 sequences are SGHTA and FQGNSA. The CDR3 extends over 15 amino acids. The CDR3 region is CASSRIGARDQPQHF. CDR3 nucleotides: TGTGCCAGCAGCCGGATTGGGGCTCGGGATCAGCCCCAGCATTTT.

The chain uses TRBV5-1 and TRBJ2-1; 11 positions match TRBD2. Trimming took 3 bases from V and 7 from J; bases not matched to a gene: 9. Germline lookup yields CDR1 SGHRS and CDR2 YFSETQ. The CDR3 runs 16 residues. CDR3: CASSSRLAGTGNEQFF. The CDR3 DNA reads as TGCGCCAGCAGCTCCCGACTAGCGGGAACAGGAAATGAGCAGTTCTTC.

The V gene is TRBV28, the J gene TRBJ2-3; 10 bases are shared with TRBD2. The V and J ends lost 4 bases and 1 base, in that order; junction bases with no gene match: 2. The CDR3 totals 15 residues. From germline, CDR1 is MDHEN and CDR2 SYDVKM. The CDR3 protein is CASSSLAGGTDTQYF. DNA for the CDR3: TGTGCCAGCAGTTCCCTAGCGGGAGGCACAGATACGCAGTATTTT.

This sequence joins TRBV15 and TRBJ2-5; no definite D call. V was pared by 4 bases and J by 1 base, with 7 bases between. This CDR3 contains 13 residues. Germline assignment: CDR1 LNHNV and CDR2 YYDKDF (reference sequence). CDR3: CATSIVLQETQYF. CDR3 nucleotide sequence: TGTGCCACCAGCATTGTCCTCCAAGAGACCCAGTACTTC.

The chain uses TRBV9 and TRBJ2-2; D call uncertain. This CDR3 is 12 amino acids long. V dropped 4 bases and J dropped 3 bases, with 4 bases sitting between them. Germline CDR1 is SGDLS and CDR2 is YYNGEE. The CDR3 DNA reads as TGTGCCAGCAGCCCTCACACCGGGGAGCTGTTTTTT. This codes for CASSPHTGELFF.

Turning to this clone: Other DNA variants within this sample encode the same CDR3. The V and J genes are TRBV28 and TRBJ2-5; 7 bases are a match to TRBD2. V lost 2 bases, J lost 4 bases, and 4 bases stayed unmatched. The germline gives CDR1 MDHEN, CDR2 SYDVKM. The length of the CDR3 is 14 residues. For the CDR3, the DNA is TGTGCCAGCAGTTTAGCCAGGGAGGGAGAGACCCAGTACTTC. Protein product: CASSLAREGETQYF.

This sequence joins TRBV19 and TRBJ1-2; 10 bases fit TRBD1. The germline CDR1 and CDR2 sequences are LNHDA and SQIVND (reference sequence). J lost 8 bases, V lost 3 bases, and 12 bases had no gene match. CDR3 size: 16 residues. CDR3 DNA sequence: TGTGCCAGTAGTATGGGGGACGGACGGGACAGGGGAGGCTACACCTTC. Its protein product is CASSMGDGRDRGGYTF.

The chain links TRBV19 to TRBJ2-7; TRBD2 aligns across 10 bases. Germline V CDR1 and CDR2: LNHDA, SQIVND (reference sequence). The CDR3 length is 16 residues. The J segment lost 0 bases and the V segment lost 4 bases, leaving 6 bases of the junction unmatched. For the CDR3, the DNA is TGTGCCAGTAGTAGCTCAGCGGGAGGGATCTCCTACGAGCAGTACTTC. This gives the protein CASSSSAGGISYEQYF.